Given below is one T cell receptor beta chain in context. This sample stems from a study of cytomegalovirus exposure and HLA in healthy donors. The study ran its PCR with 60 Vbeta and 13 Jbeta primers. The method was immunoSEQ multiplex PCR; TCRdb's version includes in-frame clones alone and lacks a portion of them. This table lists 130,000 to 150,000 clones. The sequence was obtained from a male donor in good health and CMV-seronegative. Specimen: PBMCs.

CDR3 coding DNA: TGTGCCAGTAGTATTTACGGCAAACCAGGGAGAGGGACAACTGAAGCTTTCTTT. This gives the protein CASSIYGKPGRGTTEAFF. The rearrangement links TRBV19 to TRBJ1-1, with a weak D call TRBD1 (6 bases). Looked up from germline, CDR1 is LNHDA and CDR2 is SQIVND (reference sequence). V lost 3 bases, J lost 5 bases, and 25 bases lay in between. The CDR3 extends over 18 amino acids. The variable domain in full, with the rest retrieved from reference TRBV19 and TRBJ1-1, is DGGITQSPKYLFRKEGQNVTLSCEQNLNHDAMYWYRQDPGQGLRLIYYSQIVNDFQKGDIAEGYSVSREKKESFPLTVTSAQKNPTAFYLCASSIYGKPGRGTTEAFFGQGTRLTVV.